This TCR beta chain was profiled in a study of blood T cell repertoires in COVID-19. In the study overall: Material from acute and convalescent COVID-19 was sourced from the United States, Italy and Spain. Nucleic acid was either cDNA or gDNA, and it came from T cells, B-cell-depleted T cells, or PBMCs.

Original processing methods: Reference gene primer amplification gave nucleated cell count estimates. Profiled with immunoSEQ multiplex PCR; TCRdb holds only in-frame clones, not every one. That table gives V, J and clone size, and the DNA gave D and trimming. The table shows about 270,000 clones, with over 75% occurring only once. V was cut by 5 bases and J by 4 bases, with 8 bases left in between. This CDR3 comprises 12 residues. The sequenced sample was peripheral blood. The rearrangement joins TRBV12-3 or TRBV12-4 to TRBJ1-2, with a tentative D call TRBD1 (5 bases). The TCR originated in a woman in her sixties or seventies with acute or convalescent COVID-19. CDR3 sequence (DNA): TGTGCCAGCAGTATCCAGGGCTATGGCTACACCTTC. It encodes CASSIQGYGYTF.